A single sample gave rise to the 4 T cell receptor beta chains below, sequenced in a study of glioma-infiltrating T cells. Using RNA template, CDR3s of TCR alpha and beta were amplified with iRepertoire arm-PCR. TCRdb reprocessed the multiplex PCR reads via MiXCR and lists one record per CDR3 protein. Of 100,000 to 150,000 distinct CDR3 sequences listed, 24% were seen once; the top ten hold about a quarter. The sequencing sample was made of glioma tissue, nonneoplastic brain tissue, or PBMCs (not recorded which). The source is a human donor with low-grade glioma or glioblastoma, undergoing nonglioma brain surgery, or in good health (not recorded which).

This clonotype was detected only a few times. The genes are TRBV7-2 and TRBJ2-1, with TRBD1 matching 8 bases. There are 15 residues in the CDR3. With 4 bases clipped from V and 3 bases from J, the junction kept 5 bases outside the gene matches. Germline CDR1 and CDR2: SGHTA and FQGNSA. CDR3 in amino acids: CASSSRQGIYNEQFF. CDR3 DNA: TGTGCCAGCAGCTCAAGACAGGGGATCTACAATGAGCAGTTCTTC.

This clonotype was detected once. CDR3 DNA sequence: TGTGCCAGCAGCCATGGGACATCCCTGGAGACCCAGTACTTC. Translated, it gives CASSHGTSLETQYF. The chain joins TRBV3-1 to TRBJ2-5, with a possible D match to TRBD1 (6 bases). Germline V gene lookup returns CDR1 LGHDT and CDR2 YNNKEL (reference sequence). V was cut by 3 bases and J by 5 bases, with 13 bases left in between. The CDR3 totals 14 residues.

A word on this clonotype: A clone one base away is much larger, so this may be a read error. This is likely a read error, given that the CDR3 carries no conserved phenylalanine or tryptophan at its end. V and J are TRBV7-9 and TRBJ2-3, with D uncertain. V was clipped by 11 bases and J by 2 bases, with 14 bases between them. Looked up from germline, CDR1 is SEHNR and CDR2 is FQNEAQ (reference sequence). The CDR3 contains 13 residues. Here the CDR3 reads CAASQLTTDTQYS. CDR3 bases: TGTGCCGCCAGCCAACTTACCACAGATACGCAGTATTCT.

In its sample, this clonotype was seen a few times. This chain joins TRBV18 and TRBJ1-1; D remains unclear. The CDR3 consists of 14 residues. Trimming stripped 4 bases from V and 4 bases from J, with 13 bases between. Germline CDR1 is KGHSH and CDR2 is LQKENI. The CDR3 DNA is TGTGCCAGCTCACTCAACGGGAGAGCCACTGAAGCTTTCTTT. Translated: CASSLNGRATEAFF.